This T cell receptor beta chain was retrieved from a study of CD8 T cells in ankylosing spondylitis. Note on this clonotype: Its antigen is unidentified.

Per the germline V gene, CDR1 is PRHDT and CDR2 is FYEKMQ (reference sequence). Trimming removed 3 bases at V and 6 bases at J, with 11 bases between. The CDR3 spans 14 residues. Library preparation for TCR beta used quantitative 5'-RACE with molecular barcodes. TCRdb reprocessed the 5' RACE reads with MiXCR, giving one entry per CDR3 protein. This table has over 700,000 distinct CDR3 sequences, around 17% appearing once. Regarding the study as a whole: Disease-linked clones bore a CD8+ phenotype, appearing relatively rarely in peripheral blood. A number of the motif variants had already been described in reactive arthritis synovial fluid and blood. The clones that were linked to disease were reported to be significantly enriched in matched synovial fluid samples from ankylosing spondylitis patients. Ankylosing spondylitis blood appeared to carry a characteristic TCR beta motif of roughly 8 highly homologous variants.

The rearrangement links TRBV13 to TRBJ2-2; D is uncertain. The receptor was isolated from a male donor with ankylosing spondylitis. The sample comprised blood, either unsorted or a sorted T cell fraction (not recorded which). In DNA, the CDR3 is TGTGCCAGCAGCTTCGCAGGAGTAGCCGGGGAGCTGTTTTTT. Translating gives CASSFAGVAGELFF.